This T cell receptor (beta chain) was sequenced in a study of CD8 T cells in Susac syndrome. It was with random hexamers that roughly 0.5 to 1 ug RNA was reverse transcribed. By means of immunoSEQ multiplex PCR, TCR beta CDR3 spanning 54 Vbeta and 13 Jbeta underwent amplification. TCRdb re-derived calls from the immunoSEQ multiplex PCR reads in MiXCR, one entry per CDR3 protein. The sample has some 450,000 distinct CDR3 sequences; around 83% are singletons. Trimming at V came to 1 base and at J to 5 bases, leaving 5 bases not matched to a gene. Germline V CDR1 and CDR2: SGHRS, YFSETQ. This CDR3 is 16 amino acids long. Treatment-naive patients with stable or active relapsing-remitting disease served as multiple sclerosis controls.

J is TRBJ2-4 and V is TRBV5-1; 11 bases are shared with TRBD1. The source of this sequence is a human donor with multiple sclerosis. The sequenced sample consisted of CD8+ T cells from PBMCs. CDR3 in DNA: TGCGCCAGCAGCTTGAGGACAGGGGGCGAAGAAAACATTCAGTACTTC. This codes for CASSLRTGGEENIQYF.